The 13 T cell receptor beta chains in this list originate from one sample, sequenced in a study of graft-versus-host responses after intestinal transplantation. These receptors have no identified antigens. Sequencing used immunoSEQ multiplex PCR; TCRdb keeps in-frame clones, though not all of them. This table has 90,000 to 150,000 clones, over 85% appearing once. The specimen comprised unstimulated CD4+ T cells sorted from spleen or lymph node cells, sampled before intestinal transplant. These receptors all stem from a human donor who received an intestinal transplant.

The chain has TRBV7-3 and TRBJ2-1; either TRBD1 or TRBD2 may supply D (5 bases each). With 2 bases removed from V and 2 bases from J, the gap between germline ends came to 13 bases. Germline values: CDR1 SGHTA, CDR2 FQGTGA. CDR3 length equals 16 residues. CDR3 in amino acids: CASSLSGAVPYNEQFF. The DNA of the CDR3 is TGTGCCAGCAGCTTATCCGGGGCGGTCCCCTACAATGAGCAGTTCTTC.

The chain combines TRBV27 with TRBJ1-4, with no clear D. Germline V CDR1 and CDR2: MNHEY, SMNVEV (reference sequence). The CDR3 is 15 amino acids. V lost 5 bases and J lost 5, with 15 bases in between. CDR3 loop: CASSLRTPINEKLFF. Written as DNA, the CDR3 is TGTGCCAGCAGTCTTCGGACTCCCATAAATGAAAAACTGTTTTTT. Combining the CDR3 with reference TRBV27 and TRBJ1-4 gives the whole variable domain EAQVTQNPRYLITVTGKKLTVTCSQNMNHEYMSWYRQDPGLGLRQIYYSMNVEVTDKGDVPEGYKVSRKEKRNFPLILESPSPNQTSLYFCASSLRTPINEKLFFGSGTQLSVL.

The V and J genes are TRBV28 and TRBJ2-4; the D gene is possibly TRBD2 (6 bases). V lost 1 base and J 9 bases, leaving 22 bases between the germline ends. In germline, CDR1 is MDHEN, CDR2 SYDVKM. This CDR3 spans 17 amino acids. The CDR3 here is CASSLYSSAGLKVIQYF. The CDR3 nucleotides are TGTGCCAGCAGTTTATATAGTTCGGCGGGGCTGAAGGTCATTCAGTACTTC.

With respect to this clone: A junction end diverges from the germline sequence, so it may reflect a read error. The CDR3 is CASSLTTGLIF. The CDR3 DNA sequence: TGTGCCAGCAGCTTGACGACAGGATTGATCTTC. The chain joins TRBV5-6 to TRBJ1-2; tentatively, D is TRBD1 (6 bases). The V gene's germline CDR1 is SGHDT and CDR2 YYEEEE. The CDR3 sequence is 11 residues long.

The chain has TRBV7-6 and TRBJ1-1; D remains unclear. The CDR3 is 13 amino acids. V gave up 8 bases and J gave up 2 bases, with 12 bases separating them. The V gene's germline CDR1 is SGHVS and CDR2 FNYEAQ. The CDR3 DNA sequence: TGTGCCAGCGTATCCCAAGTCAACACTGAAGCTTTCTTT. Amino acid sequence: CASVSQVNTEAFF.

The V gene is TRBV6-5, the J gene TRBJ2-1; D tentatively reads TRBD1 or TRBD2 (5 bases each). The CDR3 length is 15 residues. Germline CDR1 reads MNHEY; CDR2 reads SVGAGI. The V end lost 7 bases, the J end lost 0 bases, and 13 bases lay between the germline ends. The CDR3 loop reads CASTRDRSSYNEQFF. Here the CDR3 DNA reads TGTGCCAGCACGAGGGACCGAAGCTCCTACAATGAGCAGTTCTTC.

The chain joins TRBV9 to TRBJ2-7; TRBD1 is a possible D gene (6 bases). V gave up 0 bases and J gave up 2 bases, with 9 bases separating them. CDR1 is SGDLS, CDR2 YYNGEE, per germline. This CDR3 region has 14 residues. The CDR3 protein is CASSVGTDAYEQYF. The CDR3 region has the DNA TGTGCCAGCAGCGTAGGGACAGACGCCTACGAGCAGTACTTC.

The chain uses TRBV5-1 and TRBJ1-6, with a tentative D call TRBD1 (5 bases). V lost 0 bases, J lost 10 bases, and 11 bases lay in between. The CDR3 sequence is 14 residues long. The germline gives CDR1 SGHRS, CDR2 YFSETQ. CDR3 protein: CASSLGQGVSPLHF. CDR3 nucleotide sequence: TGCGCCAGCAGCTTGGGGCAGGGAGTCTCACCCCTCCACTTT.

This clone occurred a few times. CDR3 nucleotide sequence: TGTGCCAGCAGTAAGGAATCCAGCGTGGCAGCGGAGCAGTACTTC. This encodes CASSKESSVAAEQYF. The V call is TRBV6-4, the J call TRBJ2-7; no definite D call. With 5 bases removed from V and 7 bases from J, the gap between germline ends came to 21 bases. The CDR3 is 15 residues long. Germline-derived CDR1 and CDR2 are MRHNA and SNTAGT.

Here the CDR3 reads CASSIPRGGQETQYF. The CDR3 bases are TGTGCCAGCAGTATTCCCAGGGGCGGGCAAGAGACCCAGTACTTC. J is TRBJ2-5 and V is TRBV7-9; TRBD1 might be the D (6 bases). V gave up 6 bases and J gave up 2 bases, with 16 bases separating them. Germline V gene sequence: CDR1 SEHNR, CDR2 FQNEAQ (reference sequence). The CDR3 length is 15 residues.

This clone came up once. The V and J genes are TRBV6-4 and TRBJ2-1; D is unresolved. In germline, CDR1 is MRHNA, CDR2 SNTAGT. The CDR3 consists of 17 residues. V dropped 5 bases and J dropped 1 base, with 18 bases sitting between them. The CDR3 protein is CASSPRDSLGSYNEQFF. For the CDR3, the DNA is TGTGCCAGCAGTCCCCGCGACTCCTTAGGTTCCTACAATGAGCAGTTCTTC.

The V call is TRBV9, the J call TRBJ2-7; D gene unclear. The CDR3 is made up of 15 amino acids. The V end lost 4 bases, the J end lost 3 bases, and 17 bases lay between the germline ends. Germline V gene data show CDR1 as SGDLS and CDR2 as YYNGEE. The CDR3 here is CASSRAQRPIYEQYF. The CDR3 DNA is TGTGCCAGCAGCAGAGCTCAGCGACCCATCTACGAGCAGTACTTC. Supplemented by reference TRBV9 and TRBJ2-7, the full variable domain reads DSGVTQTPKHLITATGQRVTLRCSPRSGDLSVYWYQQSLDQGLQFLIQYYNGEERAKGNILERFSAQQFPDLHSELNLSSLELGDSALYFCASSRAQRPIYEQYFGPGTRLTVT.

In DNA form, the CDR3 reads TGTGCCAGCAGCTTAGCCTCCCTTTACAGGGGGCCCCCCTACGAGCAGTACTTC. Protein product: CASSLASLYRGPPYEQYF. The V gene is TRBV11-3, the J gene TRBJ2-7, with TRBD1 matching 9 bases. The junction had 12 bases not matched to a gene; V was cut back by 1 base and J by 2 bases. The CDR3 has 18 amino acids. The germline V gene has CDR1 SGHNT and CDR2 YENEEA.